The 22 T cell receptor beta chains reported below all come from one sample, sequenced in a study of graft-versus-host responses after intestinal transplantation. Libraries were prepared by immunoSEQ multiplex PCR; TCRdb keeps only in-frame clonotypes and omits some of them. The table shows some 80,000 clones, with more than 85% occurring only once. Their antigens are not known. The sequences come from unstimulated CD8+ T cells sorted from spleen or lymph node cells, collected before transplant. The origin of the receptors is a human donor who was the organ donor for an intestinal transplant.

The chain joins TRBV7-9 to TRBJ2-5, with D possibly being TRBD1 or TRBD2 (6 bases each). V was cut by 1 base and J by 2 bases, with 11 bases left in between. Germline V gene lookup returns CDR1 SEHNR and CDR2 FQNEAQ (reference sequence). The CDR3 runs 15 residues. The CDR3 DNA follows: TGTGCCAGCAGCTTAGTTCCGGGGGCTCAAGAGACCCAGTACTTC. Its protein is CASSLVPGAQETQYF.

This clone appeared once. This rearrangement joins TRBV7-9 to TRBJ2-1; possibly TRBD1 or TRBD2 for D (6 bases each). Trimming removed 6 bases from V and 2 bases from J, with 23 bases in between. Germline V lookup: CDR1 SEHNR, CDR2 FQNEAQ (reference sequence). This CDR3 has 18 amino acids. The CDR3 sequence is CASRDEVLGGGPYNEQFF. The CDR3 DNA reads TGTGCCAGCAGAGATGAAGTCCTCGGGGGCGGACCCTACAATGAGCAGTTCTTC.

The chain carries TRBV11-2 and TRBJ2-4, with unresolved D. Between the trimmed V and J ends, which lost 3 bases and 8 bases, there was a span of 11 bases. In germline, CDR1 is SGHAT, CDR2 FQNNGV. The CDR3 loop spans 13 amino acids. In nucleotides, the CDR3 is TGTGCCAGCAGCTTGGAGAGTTGGGACATTCAGTACTTC. Its translation: CASSLESWDIQYF.

This sequence joins TRBV5-5 and TRBJ1-1; D might be TRBD1 (6 bases). V lost 6 bases and J lost 5, with 17 bases in between. The CDR3 is 14 amino acids. From germline, CDR1 is SGHKS and CDR2 YYEKEE (reference sequence). In nucleotides, the CDR3 is TGTGCCAGCAACAGAAGACAGGAGAAAACTGAAGCTTTCTTT. It is translated as CASNRRQEKTEAFF.

The chain joins TRBV4-1 to TRBJ2-1; 12 nucleotides line up with TRBD2. Germline-derived CDR1 and CDR2 are MGHRA and YSYEKL. The CDR3 spans 18 residues. The V segment lost 1 base and the J segment 1 base; nucleotides outside the gene matches: 5. DNA for the CDR3: TGCGCCAGCAGCCAAGTTGAGACTAGCGGGGGTTCCTACAATGAGCAGTTCTTC. Its protein product is CASSQVETSGGSYNEQFF.

The count of this clone is one. The chain uses TRBV19 and TRBJ2-3; a weak D match, TRBD1 (6 bases). The CDR3 contains 17 residues. Trimming shortened V by 5 bases and J by 4 bases, and 22 bases separated the two germline ends. In germline, CDR1 is LNHDA, CDR2 SQIVND (reference sequence). The CDR3 is CASSPQQGTQGSDTQYF. DNA for the CDR3: TGTGCCAGTAGTCCCCAGCAGGGGACCCAGGGGTCAGATACGCAGTATTTT.

This rearrangement joins TRBV29-1 to TRBJ2-5; TRBD2 might be the D (5 bases). Germline CDR1 SQVTM, CDR2 ANQGSEA. This CDR3 is 13 amino acids long. The V and J ends lost 4 bases and 1 base respectively, with 10 bases between them. CDR3: CSVVSGLQETQYF. The CDR3, as DNA: TGCAGCGTTGTGTCAGGACTCCAAGAGACCCAGTACTTC.

The chain employs TRBV13 and TRBJ2-1; 7 positions agree with TRBD2. After removal of 1 base from V and 9 bases from J, the junction contained 9 bases not matched to a gene. CDR1 is PRHDT and CDR2 is FYEKMQ in the germline V gene (reference sequence). The CDR3 totals 15 residues. The chain's CDR3 is CASSLVYSAGVEQFF. CDR3 nucleotides: TGTGCCAGCAGCTTAGTTTACTCGGCGGGGGTTGAGCAGTTCTTC.

V gene TRBV25-1 combines with J gene TRBJ1-4, with D perhaps matching TRBD1 (6 bases). Trimming cost V 5 bases and J 12 bases, with 13 bases left between them. The CDR3 runs to 12 residues. CDR1 and CDR2 from the germline V gene are MGHDK and SYGVNS. CDR3: CASSWTESELFF. In nucleotides, the CDR3 is TGTGCCAGCAGTTGGACAGAATCAGAACTGTTTTTT.

A remark on this clone: At one end, the junction sequence differs from germline, possibly due to a read error. The chain couples TRBV18 to TRBJ2-1; the D is unclear. CDR3 size: 16 residues. Germline V lookup: CDR1 KGHSH, CDR2 LQKENI. CDR3 DNA sequence: TGTGCCAGCTCACCACCGGCGGCTACCAACTACAATAAGCAGTTCTTC. Translating gives CASSPPAATNYNKQFF.

The J gene is TRBJ2-7, the V gene TRBV14; 9 nucleotides match TRBD1. CDR1 is SGHDN, CDR2 FVKESK, per germline. The junction had 6 bases not matched to a gene; V was cut back by 4 bases and J by 2 bases. The CDR3 is made up of 15 amino acids. The CDR3 loop is CASSPWTGVPYEQYF. The CDR3 DNA follows: TGTGCCAGCAGCCCATGGACAGGGGTTCCCTACGAGCAGTACTTC. Supplemented by reference TRBV14 and TRBJ2-7, the full variable domain reads EAGVTQFPSHSVIEKGQTVTLRCDPISGHDNLYWYRRVMGKEIKFLLHFVKESKQDESGMPNNRFLAERTGGTYSTLKVQPAELEDSGVYFCASSPWTGVPYEQYFGPGTRLTVT.

The CDR3 DNA sequence: TGCGCCAGCAGTGACCCCGACCGGGGCCAGACAAACTATGGCTACACCTTC. Translated: CASSDPDRGQTNYGYTF. This chain uses TRBV10-2 with TRBJ1-2; possibly TRBD1 for D (5 bases). Looked up from germline, CDR1 is WSHSY and CDR2 is SAAADI. The CDR3 has 17 residues. With 3 bases removed from V and 2 bases from J, the gap between germline ends came to 19 bases.

The chain links TRBV29-1 to TRBJ2-7; D is undetermined. CDR3 length: 14 amino acids. The V end was cut by 6 bases, the J end by 2 bases, with 17 bases between. Per the germline V gene, CDR1 is SQVTM and CDR2 is ANQGSEA. Written as DNA, the CDR3 is TGCAGCGTCGAAATAGCTCCTGGAACCTACGAGCAGTACTTC. It encodes CSVEIAPGTYEQYF.

This chain links TRBV19 with TRBJ2-7; tentatively, D is TRBD1 (6 bases). The V gene's germline CDR1 is LNHDA and CDR2 SQIVND (reference sequence). V was cut by 7 bases and J by 6 bases, with 10 bases left in between. The CDR3 sequence is 11 residues long. DNA of the CDR3: TGTGCCAGTAATGGGGGCACCGAGCAGTACTTC. Protein product: CASNGGTEQYF.

The V call is TRBV4-1, the J call TRBJ1-6; no reliable D call. V was shortened by 3 bases and J by 7 bases, with 16 bases between the two germline ends. CDR3 length: 16 residues. Germline V CDR1 and CDR2: MGHRA, YSYEKL. CDR3 sequence: CASSQYALSVNSPLHF. CDR3 bases: TGCGCCAGCAGCCAGTACGCTCTGTCAGTCAATTCACCCCTCCACTTT.

This chain joins TRBV6-5 and TRBJ1-1; D is uncertain. Germline V gives CDR1 MNHEY, CDR2 SVGAGI. Trimming stripped 5 bases from V and 5 bases from J, with 6 bases between. The CDR3 runs to 11 residues. CDR3 in amino acids: CASSEATEAFF. The CDR3, as DNA: TGTGCCAGCAGTGAAGCAACTGAAGCTTTCTTT.

This chain uses TRBV6-1 with TRBJ1-6; D gene ambiguous. The germline V gene encodes CDR1 MNHNS and CDR2 SASEGT. With 2 bases removed from V and 4 bases from J, the gap between germline ends came to 12 bases. This CDR3 region has 16 residues. CDR3 DNA: TGTGCCAGCAGTGAATATGGCTTCCTTTATAATTCACCCCTCCACTTT. Amino acid sequence: CASSEYGFLYNSPLHF.

This clone was recorded a few times. The chain employs TRBV11-2 and TRBJ2-2; no clear D gene. Trimming stripped 2 bases from V and 5 bases from J, with 0 bases between. Germline values: CDR1 SGHAT, CDR2 FQNNGV. The CDR3 loop spans 11 amino acids. DNA for the CDR3: TGTGCCAGCAGCTTAACCGGGGAGCTGTTTTTT. Its translation is CASSLTGELFF.

This clone was detected only once. V gene TRBV7-3 combines with J gene TRBJ2-3, with 7 bases matching TRBD2. V lost 5 bases to trimming and J lost 2 bases; unmatched junction nucleotides: 13. Germline values: CDR1 SGHTA, CDR2 FQGTGA. The CDR3 has 17 amino acids. DNA for the CDR3: TGTGCCAGCAGCCCCCAGTGGGCTAGCGGATCCACAGATACGCAGTATTTT. It codes for CASSPQWASGSTDTQYF.

This chain connects TRBV28 to TRBJ1-2; tentative D call: TRBD1 (6 bases). In germline, CDR1 is MDHEN, CDR2 SYDVKM. This CDR3 is built from 14 residues. V was shortened by 2 bases and J by 7 bases, with 14 bases between the two germline ends. As DNA, the CDR3 is TGTGCCAGCAGTTTAAAGGGGGTAATAGGTGGCTACACCTTC. Translating it yields CASSLKGVIGGYTF.

The chain recombines TRBV23-1 with TRBJ2-5; no clear D gene. TRBV23-1 is filed as an ORF, its function uncertain. With 4 bases removed from V and 2 bases from J, the gap between germline ends came to 20 bases. CDR3 size: 17 residues. The CDR3, as DNA: TGCGCCAGCAGTCGAGACACGCAGGATGGGCGACAAGAGACCCAGTACTTC. This sequence encodes CASSRDTQDGRQETQYF.

V and J are TRBV23-1 and TRBJ2-1; TRBD1 matches 9 bases. TRBV23-1 belongs to the ORF category, with a function that is uncertain. The CDR3 is made up of 14 amino acids. V shed 6 bases, J shed 6 bases, and the junction held 6 bases outside the gene matches. The CDR3 here is CASRQGAPINEQFF. CDR3 bases: TGCGCCAGCAGACAGGGGGCGCCCATCAATGAGCAGTTCTTC.